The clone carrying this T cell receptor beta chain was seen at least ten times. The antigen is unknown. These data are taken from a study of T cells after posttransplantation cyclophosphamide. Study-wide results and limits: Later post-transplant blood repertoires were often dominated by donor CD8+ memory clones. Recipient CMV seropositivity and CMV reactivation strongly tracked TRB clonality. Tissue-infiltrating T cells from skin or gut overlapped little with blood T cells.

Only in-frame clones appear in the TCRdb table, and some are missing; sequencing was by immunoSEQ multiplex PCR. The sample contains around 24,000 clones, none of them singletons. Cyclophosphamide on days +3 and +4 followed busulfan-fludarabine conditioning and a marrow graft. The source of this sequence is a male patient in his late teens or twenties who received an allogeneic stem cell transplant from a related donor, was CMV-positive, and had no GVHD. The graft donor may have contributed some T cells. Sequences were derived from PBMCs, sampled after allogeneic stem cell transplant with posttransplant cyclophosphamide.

CDR3 coding DNA: TGTGCCAGGGGTAGGAAAGGGGGACAGAAGACAGATACGCAGTATTTT. As protein: CARGRKGGQKTDTQYF. V is TRBV7-9 and J is TRBJ2-3, with 7 bases matching TRBD1. Germline V CDR1 and CDR2: SEHNR, FQNEAQ (reference sequence). The CDR3 contains 16 residues. J was trimmed by 3 bases and V by 9 bases; bases with no gene match: 15.